Each of the 30 T cell receptor beta chains below was sequenced from the same sample in a study of cytomegalovirus exposure and HLA in healthy donors. Assay used: immunoSEQ multiplex PCR; TCRdb lists only in-frame clones, some missing. The table shows roughly 120,000 clones, with roughly 90% occurring only once. The sequencing input was PBMCs. The receptors come from a woman in her thirties in good health and CMV-seropositive.

The V and J genes are TRBV6-1 and TRBJ1-3; D is unresolved. CDR1 and CDR2 (germline): MNHNS, SASEGT. Trimming took off 5 bases at V and 2 bases at J, with 13 bases between the two ends. The CDR3 loop spans 15 amino acids. CDR3 sequence reads: CASSIGQQPGNTIYF. DNA for the CDR3: TGTGCCAGCAGTATTGGGCAGCAGCCTGGAAACACCATATATTTT.

The CDR3 nucleotides read TGCGCCAGCAGCCAAGATAGCAGGGGAGACACTGAAGCTTTCTTT. This sequence encodes CASSQDSRGDTEAFF. V gene TRBV4-3 combines with J gene TRBJ1-1; possible D gene TRBD1, 6 bases. With 0 bases removed from V and 3 bases from J, the gap between germline ends came to 11 bases. Looked up from germline, CDR1 is LGHNA and CDR2 is YSLEER. The CDR3 spans 15 residues.

The chain employs TRBV9 and TRBJ2-2; 8 nucleotides match TRBD2. The V gene's germline CDR1 is SGDLS and CDR2 YYNGEE. The CDR3 extends over 16 amino acids. V was clipped by 0 bases and J by 7 bases; unmatched bases: 8. Here the CDR3 reads CASSVAGGPYGGELFF. DNA for the CDR3: TGTGCCAGCAGCGTAGCGGGGGGGCCTTACGGCGGGGAGCTGTTTTTT.

The chain links TRBV5-4 to TRBJ2-7, with D maybe TRBD1 (6 bases). Trimming removed 0 bases at V and 4 bases at J, with 14 bases between. CDR1 and CDR2 (germline): SGHNT, YYREEE (reference sequence). CDR3 length: 15 residues. CDR3 residues: CASSLDPGRGYEQYF. DNA of the CDR3: TGTGCCAGCAGCTTGGACCCCGGCAGGGGATACGAGCAGTACTTC.

The chain uses TRBV2 and TRBJ1-5, with unresolved D. CDR3 length: 14 amino acids. Germline V gene sequence: CDR1 SNHLY, CDR2 FYNNEI. V was clipped by 2 bases and J by 3 bases, with 8 bases between them. The CDR3 spells CASSERETNQPQHF. The CDR3 DNA is TGTGCCAGCAGTGAACGGGAAACCAATCAGCCCCAGCATTTT.

CDR3 coding DNA: TGTGCCAGCACGACTAGCGGGAGGATTGAGCAGTTCTTC. Translating it yields CASTTSGRIEQFF. The rearrangement links TRBV2 to TRBJ2-1; the match to TRBD2 covers 13 bases. The CDR3 has 13 amino acids. The trim removed 7 bases at V and 9 bases at J, leaving 3 bases unmatched. Looked up from germline, CDR1 is SNHLY and CDR2 is FYNNEI.

This clone was detected once. V and J are TRBV7-2 and TRBJ1-2, with D possibly being TRBD1 (5 bases). CDR3 length equals 13 residues. Between the trimmed V and J ends, which lost 4 bases and 6 bases, there was a span of 12 bases. Germline V gene data show CDR1 as SGHTA and CDR2 as FQGNSA. The CDR3 spells CASSYRFSDGYTF. The DNA of the CDR3 is TGTGCCAGCAGCTACAGGTTTTCCGATGGCTACACCTTC.

This clone has a single count. The J gene is TRBJ2-1, the V gene TRBV2; TRBD1 matches at 7 bases. This CDR3 spans 14 amino acids. Losses at the gene ends were 8 bases for V and 4 bases for J; bases not matched to a gene: 8. The germline gives CDR1 SNHLY, CDR2 FYNNEI. In DNA, the CDR3 is TGTGCCAGCCGTGGGGGACAGTTATACAATGAGCAGTTCTTC. Encoded protein: CASRGGQLYNEQFF.

This chain uses TRBV7-9 with TRBJ1-6, with D tentatively TRBD1 (6 bases). The CDR3 covers 18 residues. Per germline, CDR1 SEHNR and CDR2 FQNEAQ (reference sequence). Trimming left V 5 bases short and J 0 bases short, with 17 bases between. In nucleotides, the CDR3 is TGTGCCAGCAGCCCTGCAGGGACAAAAAGCTCCTATAATTCACCCCTCCACTTT. Its translation: CASSPAGTKSSYNSPLHF.

J is TRBJ1-2 and V is TRBV10-3; 9 nucleotides align to TRBD1. V lost 5 bases to trimming and J lost 6 bases; unmatched junction nucleotides: 7. Germline CDR1 and CDR2: ENHRY and SYGVKD. This CDR3 comprises 14 residues. CDR3 sequence (DNA): TGTGCCATCAGTCGGACAGGGGAAGAGAATGGCTACACCTTC. Protein sequence: CAISRTGEENGYTF.

This sequence joins TRBV29-1 and TRBJ2-3, with a possible D match to TRBD1 (6 bases). Trimming pared 5 bases from V and 4 bases from J, leaving 16 bases between. The germline V gene has CDR1 SQVTM and CDR2 ANQGSEA. The CDR3 contains 14 residues. The CDR3 protein is CSVRAHNRADTQYF. The DNA of the CDR3 is TGCAGCGTTCGGGCCCACAACAGGGCAGATACGCAGTATTTT.

The J gene is TRBJ2-1, the V gene TRBV2, with 8 bases fitting TRBD2. Looked up from germline, CDR1 is SNHLY and CDR2 is FYNNEI. The V gene end was trimmed by 7 bases and the J gene end by 7 bases; junction bases not matched to a gene: 9. The CDR3 is 14 amino acids. The CDR3 DNA sequence: TGTGCCAGCAAGAAAGGGACTAGGCGGAATGAGCAGTTCTTC. This gives the protein CASKKGTRRNEQFF.

This chain joins TRBV6-6 and TRBJ2-1, with 8 bases matching TRBD2. Germline CDR1 MNHNY, CDR2 SVGAGI (reference sequence). The CDR3 is made up of 13 amino acids. Trimming took 4 bases from V and 10 from J; bases not matched to a gene: 6. CDR3 amino acids: CASSSQTSVEQFF. CDR3 nucleotide sequence: TGTGCCAGCAGTTCCCAGACTAGCGTCGAGCAGTTCTTC.

The chain couples TRBV11-2 to TRBJ1-2; 9 positions agree with TRBD1. V shed 6 bases, J shed 4 bases, and the junction held 6 bases outside the gene matches. The CDR3 is 14 amino acids. Germline V lookup: CDR1 SGHAT, CDR2 FQNNGV. Here the CDR3 reads CASRGTGSLYGYTF. The CDR3 DNA reads as TGTGCCAGCAGGGGGACAGGGAGCCTCTATGGCTACACCTTC.

This rearrangement joins TRBV5-1 to TRBJ1-2; D unclear. Trimming took 4 bases from V and 8 from J, leaving 15 bases between them. The CDR3 contains 13 residues. Germline assignment: CDR1 SGHRS and CDR2 YFSETQ. CDR3 in DNA: TGCGCCAGCAGCCTGGCAGCCAGGTCGGGCTACACCTTC. Translating it yields CASSLAARSGYTF.

This chain links TRBV27 with TRBJ1-5, with TRBD1 matching over 7 bases. The CDR3 contains 15 residues. J was trimmed by 2 bases and V by 5 bases; bases with no gene match: 6. Germline-derived CDR1 and CDR2 are MNHEY and SMNVEV (reference sequence). This chain's CDR3 is CASSQRGLGNQPQHF. CDR3 DNA sequence: TGTGCCAGCAGTCAAAGGGGGCTAGGCAATCAGCCCCAGCATTTT.

The rearrangement links TRBV29-1 to TRBJ2-5, with D uncertain. From germline, CDR1 is SQVTM and CDR2 ANQGSEA. The CDR3 extends over 12 amino acids. V lost 5 bases, J lost 1 base, and 8 bases lay in between. The CDR3 nucleotides read TGCAGCGTTCCGGGTCCCCAAGAGACCCAGTACTTC. Protein sequence: CSVPGPQETQYF.

This clone has a single count. The gene calls are TRBV6-5 and TRBJ1-2, with TRBD1 as a possible D gene (6 bases). This CDR3 has 13 amino acids. In germline, CDR1 is MNHEY, CDR2 SVGAGI. The germline V and J ends were trimmed by 6 bases and 4 bases, with 12 bases remaining between them. CDR3 sequence: CASRLRQAYGYTF. The CDR3 DNA is TGTGCCAGCAGACTCAGACAGGCCTATGGCTACACCTTC.

In regard to this clone: Other nucleotide sequences in the sample specify the same CDR3. The V gene is TRBV4-2, the J gene TRBJ2-3; 10 bases map to TRBD2. Looked up from germline, CDR1 is LGHNA and CDR2 is YNFKEQ. The CDR3 runs to 16 residues. The junction had 1 base not matched to a gene; V was cut back by 0 bases and J by 1 base. CDR3 nucleotides: TGTGCCAGCAGCCAAGATCTAGCGGGGGGCACAGATACGCAGTATTTT. It is translated as CASSQDLAGGTDTQYF.

J is TRBJ2-7 and V is TRBV19; the D gene is possibly TRBD2 (6 bases). The CDR3 loop spans 16 amino acids. Germline V gives CDR1 LNHDA, CDR2 SQIVND (reference sequence). The V end was cut by 3 bases, the J end by 2 bases, with 17 bases between. CDR3 in DNA: TGTGCCAGTAGTATCGCGGGGCGGAGGACCCCCTACGAGCAGTACTTC. Amino acid sequence: CASSIAGRRTPYEQYF.

This chain links TRBV11-2 with TRBJ1-2; possible D gene TRBD1, 6 bases. The CDR3 is 15 amino acids. Per germline, CDR1 SGHAT and CDR2 FQNNGV. V was clipped by 1 base and J by 4 bases, with 13 bases between them. CDR3 bases: TGTGCCAGCAGCTTAGCCCTTCAGGGGAGCTATGGCTACACCTTC. Translated: CASSLALQGSYGYTF.

This clone was counted at least ten times. V gene TRBV6-5 combines with J gene TRBJ1-1; D ambiguous. This CDR3 comprises 10 residues. Germline loops: CDR1 MNHEY, CDR2 SVGAGI. The germline V and J ends were trimmed by 8 bases and 8 bases, with 9 bases remaining between them. CDR3 region: CASGREEAFF. CDR3 bases: TGTGCCAGCGGCCGGGAGGAAGCTTTCTTT.

V gene TRBV4-1 combines with J gene TRBJ2-7, with D maybe TRBD1 (6 bases). The CDR3 covers 15 residues. Germline V lookup: CDR1 MGHRA, CDR2 YSYEKL. Trimming stripped 0 bases from V and 4 bases from J, with 13 bases between. The CDR3 region has the DNA TGCGCCAGCAGCCAAGATTTGACAGGAAGGTACGAGCAGTACTTC. It encodes CASSQDLTGRYEQYF.

The chain joins TRBV18 to TRBJ2-7; 9 bases map to TRBD2. The V segment lost 2 bases and the J segment 2 bases; nucleotides outside the gene matches: 7. Germline CDR1 KGHSH, CDR2 LQKENI. The CDR3 is 16 residues long. The CDR3 protein is CASSPYSGGPTYEQYF. As DNA, the CDR3 is TGTGCCAGCTCACCATATAGCGGGGGTCCCACCTACGAGCAGTACTTC. Together with reference TRBV18 and TRBJ2-7, the CDR3 gives the full variable domain: NAGVMQNPRHLVRRRGQEARLRCSPMKGHSHVYWYRQLPEEGLKFMVYLQKENIIDESGMPKERFSAEFPKEGPSILRIQQVVRGDSAAYFCASSPYSGGPTYEQYFGPGTRLTVT.

The genes are TRBV15 and TRBJ1-2; no clear D. This CDR3 region has 14 residues. With 5 bases removed from V and 0 bases from J, the gap between germline ends came to 10 bases. The germline gives CDR1 LNHNV, CDR2 YYDKDF (reference sequence). The CDR3 nucleotides are TGTGCCACCAGCCCTCGCGGGCCTAACTATGGCTACACCTTC. It translates to CATSPRGPNYGYTF.

This chain uses TRBV5-4 with TRBJ2-3; 9 nucleotides agree with TRBD2. The V segment lost 0 bases and the J segment 3 bases; nucleotides outside the gene matches: 2. This CDR3 spans 15 amino acids. Germline-derived CDR1 and CDR2 are SGHNT and YYREEE (reference sequence). The CDR3 sequence is CASSLVSGGTDTQYF. The CDR3 DNA sequence: TGTGCCAGCAGCTTGGTTAGCGGGGGAACAGATACGCAGTATTTT.

This chain connects TRBV2 to TRBJ1-2; the match to TRBD1 covers 8 bases. Germline CDR1 and CDR2: SNHLY and FYNNEI. The V gene end was trimmed by 5 bases and the J gene end by 4 bases; junction bases not matched to a gene: 3. This CDR3 is 13 amino acids long. Here the CDR3 DNA reads TGTGCCAGCAGTATAACAGGGGGCTATGGCTACACCTTC. This codes for CASSITGGYGYTF.

The chain combines TRBV7-2 with TRBJ2-7; 14 nucleotides align to TRBD2. Germline V gene lookup returns CDR1 SGHTA and CDR2 FQGNSA. The CDR3 consists of 17 residues. V was pared by 7 bases and J by 5 bases, with 13 bases of the junction left unmatched. The CDR3 region has the DNA TGTGCCAGCAAAAAAAGTATAGGACTAGCGGGAGGAGACGAGCAGTACTTC. Encoded protein: CASKKSIGLAGGDEQYF.

As DNA, the CDR3 is TGCAGCGTTGAAGTTCTGCGGAGACAGGGGACCGATGGCTACACCTTC. Encoded protein: CSVEVLRRQGTDGYTF. This chain joins TRBV29-1 and TRBJ1-2, with TRBD1 matching over 8 bases. Trimming at V came to 1 base and at J to 6 bases, leaving 13 bases not matched to a gene. This CDR3 spans 16 amino acids. Germline CDR1 and CDR2: SQVTM and ANQGSEA.

This chain joins TRBV5-1 and TRBJ2-4; D may be TRBD1 (6 bases). The germline V and J ends were trimmed by 4 bases and 2 bases, with 28 bases remaining between them. Germline CDR1 reads SGHRS; CDR2 reads YFSETQ. The CDR3 extends over 20 amino acids. The CDR3 nucleotides are TGCGCCAGCAGCCCCGGCACCCCCCGCCCTGACAGGTCTACCAAAAACATTCAGTACTTC. Translated: CASSPGTPRPDRSTKNIQYF.